This record looks at one TCR beta chain sequence and its context. This clone's antigen is unknown. There are no base qualities to consult, and no much larger clone falls within one base. The entry originates in a study of Ad26.COV2.S vaccination and SARS-CoV-2 variants (dated by TCRdb to the early 2020s). About the investigation overall: The specificity and breadth of SARS-CoV-2-reactive T cell receptors after Ad26.COV2.S vaccination were assessed by TCRbeta repertoire sequencing. The TCR-sequenced set comprised around 32 samples: approximately 20 Ad26.COV2.S vaccine recipients, 5 placebo recipients and 8 SARS-CoV-2 convalescent individuals. Overall study results and their limits: Vaccine and placebo recipients had similar non-spike TCR breadth, a finding consistent with the vaccine containing only spike. Ad26.COV2.S recipients had higher spike-specific TCR breadth than placebo recipients (P = 0.0014). Substantial breadth of spike-specific CD8+ and CD4+ T cell responses was reported after vaccination. According to the authors, total T cell responses may have been underestimated by the TCR breadth and depth analyses.

The cysteine opens and the phenylalanine closes a CDR3 of 15 amino acids. Only the CDR3 part of the read is kept: 45 bases, read in frame from the first base. As encoded in the germline V gene (reference sequence), CDR1 is LNHDA while CDR2 is SQIVND. V and J lose 1 base and 6 bases, and a span of 14 bases separates them. The immunoSEQ Assay was the method used to sequence TCRbeta CDR3 regions. After extraction, genomic DNA underwent amplification by bias-controlled multiplex PCR, followed by high-throughput sequencing. The original methods were these. To quantify the absolute abundance of each unique TCRbeta CDR3 region, sequences were collapsed and filtered. Usable DNA was measured by amplifying reference genes present in all nucleated cells, and TCRbeta template counts were normalized to that usable DNA to estimate T cell fraction. Repertoire TCRs were annotated as SARS-CoV-2-specific by exact matching of V gene, CDR3 amino acid sequence and J gene to a known reactive TCR set. MIRA supplied the reference SARS-CoV-2 TCR set, which was filtered for enrichment in COVID-19-positive ImmuneCODE repertoires so that public or cross-reactive TCRs were removed. Based on the MIRA antigens, annotated TCRs were further analysed at the level of specific ORF or position within ORF. Depth was the summed frequency of annotated unique rearrangements, while breadth was defined as annotated unique rearrangements over total unique productive rearrangements. Two-sided Wilcoxon rank-sum tests were used to compare TCR breadth between groups. Here the immuneACCESS table is served through TCRdb, limited to in-frame sequences with V and J called. Missing clones are a known gap in these copies; in checked studies unresolved V genes cover under half, and the rest lacks a known reason. Clone size and the V and J calls come from that table; the DNA yielded D and trimming. The sample table lists approximately 340,000 clones, 92% of them with a count of one. The ten largest clones capture around 4.2% of the sample.

This specimen's time point label, interpreted: individuals recovered from natural SARS-CoV-2 infection. The receptor comes from a human donor who had recovered from COVID-19. Sequenced material: peripheral blood, taken after recovery from COVID-19. The chain is assembled from TRBV19 and TRBJ2-3; the D gene is perhaps TRBD1, from 6 matching bases. The nucleotide sequence reads as follows: TGTGCCAGTAGTATAGGGGACATTGCTAGGGATACGCAGTATTTT. Its amino acids are CASSIGDIARDTQYF.